These 3 T cell receptor beta chains came from one sample sequenced in a study of CD8 T cells in ankylosing spondylitis. Study-level results: One TCR beta motif, made up of about 8 highly homologous variants, appeared characteristic of ankylosing spondylitis blood.

TCRdb recomputed calls from the 5' RACE reads with MiXCR, one row per CDR3 protein. The table records roughly 470,000 distinct CDR3 sequences, roughly a quarter of them present only once. Antigens of these TCRs are unknown. Sequenced material: blood, either unsorted or a sorted T cell fraction (not recorded which). The receptors derive from a male donor with ankylosing spondylitis.

V and J are TRBV5-1 and TRBJ2-1; D is unresolved. V lost 4 bases to trimming and J lost 1 base, with 18 bases between them. Per germline, CDR1 SGHRS and CDR2 YFSETQ. The CDR3 contains 17 residues. CDR3 DNA sequence: TGCGCCAGCAGCCCTTCGCGTAGCTTTGAGTCCTACAATGAGCAGTTCTTC. Protein product: CASSPSRSFESYNEQFF.

This clonotype was found a few times. The chain recombines TRBV29-1 with TRBJ2-1; 10 bases line up with TRBD2. Germline V gene lookup returns CDR1 SQVTM and CDR2 ANQGSEA. The length of the CDR3 is 16 residues. V shed 6 bases, J shed 0 bases, and the junction held 8 bases outside the gene matches. CDR3 bases: TGCAGCGTACCTAGCGGGAGCGGGAACTCCTACAATGAGCAGTTCTTC. The encoded protein is CSVPSGSGNSYNEQFF.

The CDR3 protein is CASRYLSNTGELFF. DNA for the CDR3: TGTGCCAGCCGCTACCTGTCGAACACCGGGGAGCTGTTTTTT. This sequence joins TRBV9 and TRBJ2-2; D is uncertain. Trimming pared 7 bases from V and 0 bases from J, leaving 10 bases between. CDR3 length: 14 residues. Germline assignment: CDR1 SGDLS and CDR2 YYNGEE.